This T cell receptor beta chain was observed in a study of shared clonotypes between healthy human individuals. The data were produced by immunoSEQ multiplex PCR, yet TCRdb's version contains in-frame clones alone and is incomplete. The sample contains roughly 2.5 million clones, around nine tenths of which appear only once. V was pared by 5 bases and J by 6 bases, with 16 bases between. The CDR3 consists of 15 residues. CDR1 is MNHEY, CDR2 SMNVEV, per germline (reference sequence). This clonotype was sampled from a man in his late teens or twenties in good health. The V call is TRBV27, the J call TRBJ2-2; D might be TRBD1 (6 bases). Sequences were obtained from naive CD4+ T cells sorted from blood. Subset described: CD45RA+ positively selected. The CDR3 nucleotides read TGTGCCAGCAGTCGACCAGGGGCTGTTGCCGGGGAGCTGTTTTTT. Translated: CASSRPGAVAGELFF.